The rows below give T cell receptor beta chains drawn from one sample of a study of T cell responses to AZD1222 COVID-19 vaccine. This table comes from immunoSEQ multiplex PCR, and its TCRdb copy is limited to in-frame clones, with some not included. The table lists some 130,000 clones, 85% to 95% of them singletons. Sequences were derived from peripheral blood, sampled 28 days after the second AZD1222 dose. Receptor source: an adult who received the AZD1222 COVID-19 vaccine. Each CDR3 is given with its conserved first and last residue. A D gene is named only where the DNA matches it firmly. Expanded clones are given a class, and other clones once, few, many or no size at all.

D gene: -
J gene: TRBJ1-1
clone size: -
V gene: TRBV3-1/TRBV3-2
CDR3 length: 13
CDR3 DNA: TGTGCCAGCAGCCAAGGCGGGGGCACTGAAGCTTTCTTT
CDR3 protein: CASSQGGGTEAFF

D gene: TRBD1
J gene: TRBJ2-5
clone size: -
V gene: TRBV3-1/TRBV3-2
CDR3 length: 14
CDR3 DNA: TGTGCCAGCAGCCCTACAGGGGGACAAGAGACCCAGTACTTC
CDR3 protein: CASSPTGGQETQYF

D gene: -
J gene: TRBJ2-5
clone size: -
V gene: TRBV6-2/TRBV6-3
CDR3 length: 16
CDR3 DNA: TGTGCCAGCAGTTACTCGCTCCGGGGCCCTCTACAGACCCAGTACTTC
CDR3 protein: CASSYSLRGPLQTQYF

D gene: -
J gene: TRBJ1-5
clone size: -
V gene: TRBV5-1
CDR3 length: 16
CDR3 DNA: TGCGCCAGCAGCCGGGACCTTCTTTCGGGCAATCAGCCCCAGCATTTT
CDR3 protein: CASSRDLLSGNQPQHF

D gene: -
J gene: TRBJ2-7
clone size: -
V gene: TRBV15
CDR3 length: 13
CDR3 DNA: TGTGCCACCAGCAGAGATCTCCACAACGAGCAGTACTTC
CDR3 protein: CATSRDLHNEQYF

D gene: -
J gene: TRBJ2-1
clone size: -
V gene: TRBV3-1/TRBV3-2
CDR3 length: 11
CDR3 DNA: TGTGCCAGCAGCCAAATGGATATTCAGTTCTTC
CDR3 protein: CASSQMDIQFF

D gene: -
J gene: TRBJ1-3
clone size: -
V gene: TRBV6-1
CDR3 length: 13
CDR3 DNA: TGTGCCAGCGCAGGGGACGCGGGAAACACCATATATTTT
CDR3 protein: CASAGDAGNTIYF

D gene: -
J gene: TRBJ2-3
clone size: -
V gene: TRBV2
CDR3 length: 11
CDR3 DNA: TGTGCCAGCTCCAGGGCAGATACGCAGTATTTT
CDR3 protein: CASSRADTQYF

D gene: -
J gene: TRBJ2-5
clone size: -
V gene: TRBV30
CDR3 length: 13
CDR3 DNA: TGTGCCTGGGGGAAGGTGTTACAAGAGACCCAGTACTTC
CDR3 protein: CAWGKVLQETQYF

D gene: -
J gene: TRBJ1-6
clone size: once
V gene: TRBV10-3
CDR3 length: 18
CDR3 DNA: TGTGCCATCAGTGACCCATTTCGATACAGCAGCTATAATTCACCCCTCCACTTT
CDR3 protein: CAISDPFRYSSYNSPLHF

D gene: TRBD2
J gene: TRBJ2-7
clone size: -
V gene: TRBV5-8
CDR3 length: 14
CDR3 DNA: TGTGCCAGCAGCTGGACTAGCGGTAACTACGAGCAGTACTTC
CDR3 protein: CASSWTSGNYEQYF

D gene: -
J gene: TRBJ1-1
clone size: -
V gene: TRBV11-1
CDR3 length: 14
CDR3 DNA: TGTGCCAGCAGCATGAGGACCGGGAACACTGAAGCTTTCTTT
CDR3 protein: CASSMRTGNTEAFF

D gene: -
J gene: TRBJ1-5
clone size: once
V gene: TRBV10-3
CDR3 length: 12
CDR3 DNA: TGTGCCGGGGGGGTGAGCAATCAGCCCCAGCATTTT
CDR3 protein: CAGGVSNQPQHF

D gene: TRBD1
J gene: TRBJ2-5
clone size: -
V gene: TRBV5-1
CDR3 length: 15
CDR3 DNA: TGCGCCAGCAGCTTGGGGGACAGGCGCCAAGAGACCCAGTACTTC
CDR3 protein: CASSLGDRRQETQYF

D gene: -
J gene: TRBJ2-2
clone size: -
V gene: TRBV11-2
CDR3 length: 17
CDR3 DNA: TGTGCCAGCAGCTTAGTCCCGGGACACCCAAACGCCGGGGAGCTGTTTTTT
CDR3 protein: CASSLVPGHPNAGELFF

D gene: TRBD2
J gene: TRBJ2-1
clone size: -
V gene: TRBV5-4
CDR3 length: 15
CDR3 DNA: TGTGCCAGCAGTCGTACTAGCGGGGGATACAATGAGCAGTTCTTC
CDR3 protein: CASSRTSGGYNEQFF

D gene: TRBD1
J gene: TRBJ1-2
clone size: -
V gene: TRBV29-1
CDR3 length: 15
CDR3 DNA: TGCAGCGTCGCCGGCCTGACAGGGGCGAGCTATGGCTACACCTTC
CDR3 protein: CSVAGLTGASYGYTF